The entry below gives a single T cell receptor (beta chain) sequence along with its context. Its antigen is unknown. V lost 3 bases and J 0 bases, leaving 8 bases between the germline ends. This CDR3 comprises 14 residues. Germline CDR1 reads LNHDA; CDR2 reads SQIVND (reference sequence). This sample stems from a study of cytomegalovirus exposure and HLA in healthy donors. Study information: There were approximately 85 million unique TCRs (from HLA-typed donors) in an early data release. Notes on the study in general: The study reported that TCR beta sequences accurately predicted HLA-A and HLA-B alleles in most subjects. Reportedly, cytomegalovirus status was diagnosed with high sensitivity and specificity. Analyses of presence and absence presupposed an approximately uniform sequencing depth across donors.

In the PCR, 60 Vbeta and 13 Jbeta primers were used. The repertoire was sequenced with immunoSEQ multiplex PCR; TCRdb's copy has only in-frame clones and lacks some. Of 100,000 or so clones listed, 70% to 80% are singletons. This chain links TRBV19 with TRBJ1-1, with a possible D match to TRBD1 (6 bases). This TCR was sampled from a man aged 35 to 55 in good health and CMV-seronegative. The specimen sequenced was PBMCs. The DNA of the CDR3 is TGTGCCAGTAGTATGGACAGCATGAACACTGAAGCTTTCTTT. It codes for CASSMDSMNTEAFF.